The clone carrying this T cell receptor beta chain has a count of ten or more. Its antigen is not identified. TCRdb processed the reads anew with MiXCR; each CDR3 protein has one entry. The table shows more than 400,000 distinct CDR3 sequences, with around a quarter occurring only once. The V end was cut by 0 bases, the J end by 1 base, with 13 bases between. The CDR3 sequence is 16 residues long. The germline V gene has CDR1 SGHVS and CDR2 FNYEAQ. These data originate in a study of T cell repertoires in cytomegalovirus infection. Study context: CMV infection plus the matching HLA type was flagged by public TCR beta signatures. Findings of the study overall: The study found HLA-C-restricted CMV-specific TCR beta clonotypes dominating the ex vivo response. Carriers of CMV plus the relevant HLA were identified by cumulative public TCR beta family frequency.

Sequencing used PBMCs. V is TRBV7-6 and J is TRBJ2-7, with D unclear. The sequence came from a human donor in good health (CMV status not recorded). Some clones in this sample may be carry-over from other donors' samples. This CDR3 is CASSLALPGASYEQYF. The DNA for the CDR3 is TGTGCCAGCAGCTTAGCTTTGCCAGGTGCTTCCTACGAGCAGTACTTC.